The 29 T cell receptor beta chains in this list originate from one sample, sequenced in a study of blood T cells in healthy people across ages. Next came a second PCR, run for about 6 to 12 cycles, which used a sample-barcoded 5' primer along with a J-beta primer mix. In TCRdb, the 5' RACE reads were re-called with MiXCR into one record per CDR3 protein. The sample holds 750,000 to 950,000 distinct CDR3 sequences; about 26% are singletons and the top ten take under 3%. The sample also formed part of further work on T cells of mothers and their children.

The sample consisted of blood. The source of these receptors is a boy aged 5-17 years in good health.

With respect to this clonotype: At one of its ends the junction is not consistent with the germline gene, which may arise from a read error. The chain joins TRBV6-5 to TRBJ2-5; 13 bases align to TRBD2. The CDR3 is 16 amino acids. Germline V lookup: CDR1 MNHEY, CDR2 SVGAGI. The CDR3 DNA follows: TGTGCCAGCAGTGACTCGACTAGCGGGGGGTTGGAGACCCAGTACTTC. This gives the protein CASSDSTSGGLETQYF.

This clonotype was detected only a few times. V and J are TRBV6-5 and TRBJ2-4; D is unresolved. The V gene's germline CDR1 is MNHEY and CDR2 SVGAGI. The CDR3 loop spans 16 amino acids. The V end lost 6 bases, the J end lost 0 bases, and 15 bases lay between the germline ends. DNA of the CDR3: TGTGCCAGCAGCCGTGCCAATGCGGTAGCCAAAAACATTCAGTACTTC. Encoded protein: CASSRANAVAKNIQYF.

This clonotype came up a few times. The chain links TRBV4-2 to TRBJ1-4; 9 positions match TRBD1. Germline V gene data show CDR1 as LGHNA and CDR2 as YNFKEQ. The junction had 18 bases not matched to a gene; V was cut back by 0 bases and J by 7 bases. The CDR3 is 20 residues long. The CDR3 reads CASSQDFPIEGQGRIEKLFF. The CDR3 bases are TGTGCCAGCAGCCAAGATTTTCCTATTGAGGGACAGGGTCGGATTGAAAAACTGTTTTTT.

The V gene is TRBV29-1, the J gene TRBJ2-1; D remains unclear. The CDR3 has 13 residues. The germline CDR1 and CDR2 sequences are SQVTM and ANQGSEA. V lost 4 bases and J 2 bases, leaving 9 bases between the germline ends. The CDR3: CSVVVSPYNEQFF. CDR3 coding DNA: TGCAGCGTTGTGGTTTCCCCCTACAATGAGCAGTTCTTC.

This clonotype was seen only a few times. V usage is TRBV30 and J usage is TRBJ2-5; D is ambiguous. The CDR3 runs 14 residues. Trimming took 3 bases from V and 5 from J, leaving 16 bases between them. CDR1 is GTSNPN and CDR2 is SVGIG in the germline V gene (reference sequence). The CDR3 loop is CAWRARRPRETQYF. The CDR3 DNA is TGTGCCTGGAGGGCGCGGCGCCCCCGGGAGACCCAGTACTTC.

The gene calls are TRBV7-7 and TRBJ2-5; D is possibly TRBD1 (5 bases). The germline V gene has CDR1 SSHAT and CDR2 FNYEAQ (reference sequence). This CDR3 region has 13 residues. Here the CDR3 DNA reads TGTGCTAGTAGGGGATCTTCGGGCGGGACCCAGTACTTC. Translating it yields CASRGSSGGTQYF.

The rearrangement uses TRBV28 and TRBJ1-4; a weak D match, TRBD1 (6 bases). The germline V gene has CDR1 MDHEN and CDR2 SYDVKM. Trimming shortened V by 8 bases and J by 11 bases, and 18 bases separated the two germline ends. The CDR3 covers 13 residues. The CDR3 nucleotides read TGTGCCAGCGGAAGGGACACCGGGGGGAAACTGTTTTTT. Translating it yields CASGRDTGGKLFF.

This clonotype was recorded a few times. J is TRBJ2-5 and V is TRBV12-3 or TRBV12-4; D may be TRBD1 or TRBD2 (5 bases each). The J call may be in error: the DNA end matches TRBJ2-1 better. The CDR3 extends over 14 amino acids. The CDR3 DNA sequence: TGTGCCAGCAGTTTAGGGCAGGGCGGGCATGAGCAGTTCTTC. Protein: CASSLGQGGHEQFF.

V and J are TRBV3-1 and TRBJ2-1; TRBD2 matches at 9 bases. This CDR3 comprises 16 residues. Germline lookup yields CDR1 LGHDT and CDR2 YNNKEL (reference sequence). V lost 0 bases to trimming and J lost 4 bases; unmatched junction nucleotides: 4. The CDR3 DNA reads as TGTGCCAGCAGCCAAGAAAGACTAGCGGTATACAATGAGCAGTTCTTC. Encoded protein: CASSQERLAVYNEQFF.

The CDR3 is CASSPRTDSFLDEQYF. The CDR3 bases are TGTGCCAGCAGCCCACGGACAGACTCTTTCTTGGACGAGCAGTACTTC. J is TRBJ2-7 and V is TRBV7-8; TRBD1 might be the D (6 bases). The germline CDR1 and CDR2 sequences are SGHVS and FQNEAQ. This CDR3 has 16 residues. Trimming left V 5 bases short and J 5 bases short, with 22 bases between.

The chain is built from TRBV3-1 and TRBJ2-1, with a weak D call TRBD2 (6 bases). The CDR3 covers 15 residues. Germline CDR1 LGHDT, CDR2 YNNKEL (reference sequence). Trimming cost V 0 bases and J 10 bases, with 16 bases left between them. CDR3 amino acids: CASSQDWDRAGEQFF. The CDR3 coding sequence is TGTGCCAGCAGCCAAGATTGGGATCGGGCGGGGGAGCAGTTCTTC.

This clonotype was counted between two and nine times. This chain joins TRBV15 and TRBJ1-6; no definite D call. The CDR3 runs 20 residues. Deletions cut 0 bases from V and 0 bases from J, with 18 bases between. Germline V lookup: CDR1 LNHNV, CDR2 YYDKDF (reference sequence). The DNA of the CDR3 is TGTGCCACCAGCAGAGATAGTCCTGCCGGATCGGGCTCCTATAATTCACCCCTCCACTTT. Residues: CATSRDSPAGSGSYNSPLHF.

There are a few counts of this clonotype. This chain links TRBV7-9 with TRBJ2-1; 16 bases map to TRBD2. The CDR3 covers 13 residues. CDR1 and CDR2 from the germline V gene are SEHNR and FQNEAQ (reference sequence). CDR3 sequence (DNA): TGTGAAACAGGGACTAGCGGGGGGGGGGAGCAGTTCTTC. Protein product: CETGTSGGGEQFF.

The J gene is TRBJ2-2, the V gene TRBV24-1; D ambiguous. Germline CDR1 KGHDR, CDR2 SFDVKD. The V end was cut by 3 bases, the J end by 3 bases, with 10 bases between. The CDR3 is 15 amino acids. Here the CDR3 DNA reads TGTGCCACCAGTGATCCTCGGACCTACACCGGGGAGCTGTTTTTT. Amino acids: CATSDPRTYTGELFF.

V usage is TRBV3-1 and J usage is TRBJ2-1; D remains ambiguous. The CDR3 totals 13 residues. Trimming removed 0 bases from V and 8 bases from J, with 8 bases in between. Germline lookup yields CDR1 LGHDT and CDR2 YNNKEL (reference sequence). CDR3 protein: CASSQDVPYEQFF. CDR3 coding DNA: TGTGCCAGCAGCCAAGATGTACCTTATGAGCAGTTCTTC.

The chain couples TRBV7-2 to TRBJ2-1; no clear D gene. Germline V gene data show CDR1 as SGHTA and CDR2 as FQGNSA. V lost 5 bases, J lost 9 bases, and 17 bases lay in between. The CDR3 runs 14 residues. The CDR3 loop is CASSPDFGYGEQFF. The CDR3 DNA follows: TGTGCCAGCAGCCCCGATTTTGGGTATGGTGAGCAGTTCTTC. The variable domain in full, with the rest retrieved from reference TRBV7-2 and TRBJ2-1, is GAGVSQSPSNKVTEKGKDVELRCDPISGHTALYWYRQSLGQGLEFLIYFQGNSAPDKSGLPSDRFSAERTGGSVSTLTIQRTQQEDSAVYLCASSPDFGYGEQFFGPGTRLTVL.

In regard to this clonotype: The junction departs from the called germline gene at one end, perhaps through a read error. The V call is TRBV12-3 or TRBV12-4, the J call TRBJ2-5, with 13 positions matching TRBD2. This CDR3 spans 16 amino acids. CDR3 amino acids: CAGSPWTSGGTETQYF. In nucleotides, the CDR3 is TGTGCCGGCAGTCCTTGGACTAGCGGGGGTACCGAGACCCAGTACTTC.

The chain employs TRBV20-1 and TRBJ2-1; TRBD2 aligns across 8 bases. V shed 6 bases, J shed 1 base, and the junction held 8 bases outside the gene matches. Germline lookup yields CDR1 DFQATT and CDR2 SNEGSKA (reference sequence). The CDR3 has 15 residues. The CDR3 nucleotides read TGCAGTGCGAGCCCCGGGGGGGCTTCCTACAATGAGCAGTTCTTC. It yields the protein CSASPGGASYNEQFF.

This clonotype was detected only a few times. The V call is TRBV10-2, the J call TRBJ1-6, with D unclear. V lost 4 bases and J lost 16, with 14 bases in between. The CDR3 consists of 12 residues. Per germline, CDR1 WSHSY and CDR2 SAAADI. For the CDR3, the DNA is TGCGCCAGCAGTGGAGGGCAGCTCTTGCTCCACTTT. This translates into CASSGGQLLLHF.

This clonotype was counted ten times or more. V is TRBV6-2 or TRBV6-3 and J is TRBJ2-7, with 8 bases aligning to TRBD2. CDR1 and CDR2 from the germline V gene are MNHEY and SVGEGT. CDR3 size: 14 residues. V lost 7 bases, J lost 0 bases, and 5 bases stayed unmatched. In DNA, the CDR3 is TGTGCCAGCAACGAGCGGGGGAGCTCCTACGAGCAGTACTTC. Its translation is CASNERGSSYEQYF.

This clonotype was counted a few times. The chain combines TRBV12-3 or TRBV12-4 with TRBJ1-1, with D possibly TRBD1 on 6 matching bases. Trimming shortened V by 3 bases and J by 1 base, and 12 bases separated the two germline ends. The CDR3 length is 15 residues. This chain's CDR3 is CASSFVRGGNTEAFF. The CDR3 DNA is TGTGCCAGCAGTTTTGTGAGGGGGGGGAACACTGAAGCTTTCTTT.

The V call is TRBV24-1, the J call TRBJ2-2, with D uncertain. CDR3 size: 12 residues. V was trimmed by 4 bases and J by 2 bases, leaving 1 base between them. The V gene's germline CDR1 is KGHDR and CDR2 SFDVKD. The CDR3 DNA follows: TGTGCCACCAGTGACAACACCGGGGAGCTGTTTTTT. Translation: CATSDNTGELFF.

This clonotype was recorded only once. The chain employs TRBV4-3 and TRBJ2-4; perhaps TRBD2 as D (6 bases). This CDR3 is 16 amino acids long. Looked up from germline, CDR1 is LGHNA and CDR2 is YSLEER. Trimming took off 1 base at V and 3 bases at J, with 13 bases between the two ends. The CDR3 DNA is TGCGCCAGCAGCCAAGCCCGACTAGATTTCAAAAACATTCAGTACTTC. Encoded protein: CASSQARLDFKNIQYF.

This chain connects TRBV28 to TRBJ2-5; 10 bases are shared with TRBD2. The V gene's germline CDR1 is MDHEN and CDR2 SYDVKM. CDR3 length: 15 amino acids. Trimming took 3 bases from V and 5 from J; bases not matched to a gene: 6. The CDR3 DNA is TGTGCCAGCAGTTTCCCTGGGACTAGCGTGGAGACCCAGTACTTC. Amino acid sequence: CASSFPGTSVETQYF.

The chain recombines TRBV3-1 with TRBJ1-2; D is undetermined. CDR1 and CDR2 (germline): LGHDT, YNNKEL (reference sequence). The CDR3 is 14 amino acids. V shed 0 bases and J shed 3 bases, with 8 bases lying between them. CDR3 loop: CASSQDLEYYGYTF. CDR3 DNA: TGTGCCAGCAGCCAAGATCTGGAGTACTATGGCTACACCTTC.

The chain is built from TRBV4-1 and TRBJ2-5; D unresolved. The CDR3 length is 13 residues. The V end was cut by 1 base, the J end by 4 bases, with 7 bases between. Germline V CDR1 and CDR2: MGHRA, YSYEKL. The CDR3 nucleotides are TGCGCCAGCAGCCAAGCGGGCCGAGAGACCCAGTACTTC. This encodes CASSQAGRETQYF.

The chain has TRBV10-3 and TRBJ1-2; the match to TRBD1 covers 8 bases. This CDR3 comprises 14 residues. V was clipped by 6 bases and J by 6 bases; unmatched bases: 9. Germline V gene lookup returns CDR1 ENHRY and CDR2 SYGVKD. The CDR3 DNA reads TGTGCCATCAGCCGACAGGGGAACCCTGATGGCTACACCTTC. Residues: CAISRQGNPDGYTF.

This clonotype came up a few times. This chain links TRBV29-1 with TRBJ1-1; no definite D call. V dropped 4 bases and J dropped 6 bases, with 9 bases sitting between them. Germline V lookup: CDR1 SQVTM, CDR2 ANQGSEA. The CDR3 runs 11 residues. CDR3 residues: CSVAGGSEAFF. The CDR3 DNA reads TGCAGCGTTGCCGGCGGGTCTGAAGCTTTCTTT. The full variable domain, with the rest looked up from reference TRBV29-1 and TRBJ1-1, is SAVISQKPSRDICQRGTSLTIQCQVDSQVTMMFWYRQQPGQSLTLIATANQGSEATYESGFVIDKFPISRPNLTFSTLTVSNMSPEDSSIYLCSVAGGSEAFFGQGTRLTVV.

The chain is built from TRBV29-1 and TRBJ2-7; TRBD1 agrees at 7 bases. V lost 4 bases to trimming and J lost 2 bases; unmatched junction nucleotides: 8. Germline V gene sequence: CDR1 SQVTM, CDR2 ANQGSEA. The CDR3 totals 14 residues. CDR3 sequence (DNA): TGCAGCGTTGCCCGGACCCAGGGGGCCTACGAGCAGTACTTC. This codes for CSVARTQGAYEQYF.